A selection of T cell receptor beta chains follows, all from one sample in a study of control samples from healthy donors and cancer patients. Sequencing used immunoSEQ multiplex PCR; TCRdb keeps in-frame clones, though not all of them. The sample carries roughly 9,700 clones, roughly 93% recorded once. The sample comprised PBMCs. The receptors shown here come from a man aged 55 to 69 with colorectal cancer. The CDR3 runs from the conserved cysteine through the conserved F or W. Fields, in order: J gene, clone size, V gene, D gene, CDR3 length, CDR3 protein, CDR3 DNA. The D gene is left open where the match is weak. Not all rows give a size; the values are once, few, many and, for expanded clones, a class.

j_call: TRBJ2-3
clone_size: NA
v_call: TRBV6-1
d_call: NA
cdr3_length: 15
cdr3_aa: CASSEQGPGTDTQYF
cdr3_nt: TGTGCCAGCAGTGAACAGGGGCCGGGGACAGATACGCAGTATTTT

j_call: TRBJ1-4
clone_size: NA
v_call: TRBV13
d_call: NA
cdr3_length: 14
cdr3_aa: CASSLRGMRKKLFF
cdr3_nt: TGTGCCAGCAGCTTACGTGGGATGAGGAAAAAACTGTTTTTT

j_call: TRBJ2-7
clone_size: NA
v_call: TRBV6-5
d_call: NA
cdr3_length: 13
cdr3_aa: CASRRSGGYEQYF
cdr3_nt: TGTGCCAGCAGACGCTCTGGGGGCTACGAGCAGTACTTC

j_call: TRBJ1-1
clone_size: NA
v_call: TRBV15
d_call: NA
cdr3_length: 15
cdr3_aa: CATSRDFAGNTEAFF
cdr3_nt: TGTGCCACCAGCAGAGATTTTGCAGGGAATACTGAAGCTTTCTTT

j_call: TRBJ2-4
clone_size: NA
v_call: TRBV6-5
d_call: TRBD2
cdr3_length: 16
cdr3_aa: CASSYSGPGGGDIQYF
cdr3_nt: TGTGCCAGCAGTTACTCTGGCCCGGGAGGGGGGGACATTCAGTACTTC

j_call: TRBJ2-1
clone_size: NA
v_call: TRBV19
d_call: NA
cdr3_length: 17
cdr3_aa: CASSIEGPGTPYNEQFF
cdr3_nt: TGTGCCAGTAGTATAGAAGGGCCCGGGACACCTTACAATGAGCAGTTCTTC

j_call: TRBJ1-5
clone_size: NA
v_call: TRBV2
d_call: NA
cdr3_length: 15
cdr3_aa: CASSELGGRFQPQHF
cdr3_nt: TGTGCCAGCAGTGAACTGGGGGGGAGGTTCCAGCCCCAGCATTTT

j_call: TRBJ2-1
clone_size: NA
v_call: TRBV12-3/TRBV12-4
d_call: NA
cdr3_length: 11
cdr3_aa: CASSPRTQQFF
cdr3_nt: TGTGCCAGCAGTCCCCGGACCCAGCAGTTCTTC

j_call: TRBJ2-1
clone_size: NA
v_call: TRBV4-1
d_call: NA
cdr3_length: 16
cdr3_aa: CASSQVPLGRLSEQFF
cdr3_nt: TGCGCCAGCAGCCAAGTCCCCCTCGGGCGTCTTAGTGAGCAGTTCTTC

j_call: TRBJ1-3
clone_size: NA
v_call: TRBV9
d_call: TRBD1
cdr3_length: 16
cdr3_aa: CASSIGTAPSGNTIYF
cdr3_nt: TGTGCCAGCAGTATTGGGACAGCACCTTCTGGAAACACCATATATTTT

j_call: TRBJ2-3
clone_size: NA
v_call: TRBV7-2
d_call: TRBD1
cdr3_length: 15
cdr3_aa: CASSLKTGAADTQYF
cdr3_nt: TGTGCCAGCAGCTTAAAAACAGGGGCGGCAGATACGCAGTATTTT

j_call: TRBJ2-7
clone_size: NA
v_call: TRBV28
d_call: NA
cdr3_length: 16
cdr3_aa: CASSFNLGVPYYEQYF
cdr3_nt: TGTGCCAGCAGTTTCAACCTTGGGGTACCGTACTACGAGCAGTACTTC

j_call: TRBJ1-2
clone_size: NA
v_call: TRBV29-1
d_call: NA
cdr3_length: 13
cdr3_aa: CSVWGRANYGYTF
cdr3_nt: TGCAGCGTTTGGGGCAGGGCTAACTATGGCTACACCTTC

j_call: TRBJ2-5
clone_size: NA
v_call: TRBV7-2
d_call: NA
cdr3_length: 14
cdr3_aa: CASSFGTFQETQYF
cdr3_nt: TGTGCCAGCAGCTTTGGGACTTTCCAAGAGACCCAGTACTTC

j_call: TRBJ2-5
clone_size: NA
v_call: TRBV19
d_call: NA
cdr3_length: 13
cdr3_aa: CASSETGRETQYF
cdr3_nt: TGTGCCAGTAGTGAGACAGGCAGGGAGACCCAGTACTTC

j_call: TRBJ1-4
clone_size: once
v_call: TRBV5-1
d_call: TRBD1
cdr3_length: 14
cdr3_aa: CASSTGQGLKKLFF
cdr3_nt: TGCGCCAGCAGCACAGGACAGGGCCTTAAGAAACTGTTTTTT

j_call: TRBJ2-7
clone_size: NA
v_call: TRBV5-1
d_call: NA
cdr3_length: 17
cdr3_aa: CASSLGNSYLVGGEQYF
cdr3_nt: TGCGCCAGCAGCTTGGGAAACAGTTACCTTGTCGGGGGTGAGCAGTACTTC

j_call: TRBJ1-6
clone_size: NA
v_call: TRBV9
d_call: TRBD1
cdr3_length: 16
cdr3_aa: CASSPRGQGAVVPLHF
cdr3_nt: TGTGCCAGCAGCCCCCGCGGACAGGGGGCGGTTGTACCCCTCCACTTT

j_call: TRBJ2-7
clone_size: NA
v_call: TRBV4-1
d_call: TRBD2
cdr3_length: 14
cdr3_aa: CASSQDGGTYEQYF
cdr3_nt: TGCGCCAGCAGCCAAGACGGGGGGACCTACGAGCAGTACTTC

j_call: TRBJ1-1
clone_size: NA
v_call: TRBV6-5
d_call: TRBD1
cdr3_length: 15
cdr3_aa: CASSNNRGLDTEAFF
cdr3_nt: TGTGCCAGCAGCAATAACAGGGGGCTGGACACTGAAGCTTTCTTT

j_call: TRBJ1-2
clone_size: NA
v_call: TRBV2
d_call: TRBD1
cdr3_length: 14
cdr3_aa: CASSPMTGYYGYTF
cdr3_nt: TGTGCCAGCAGCCCTATGACAGGGTACTATGGCTACACCTTC

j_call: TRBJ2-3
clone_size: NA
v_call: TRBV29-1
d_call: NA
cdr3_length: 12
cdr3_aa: CSVDRVGDTQYF
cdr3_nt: TGCAGCGTTGACAGGGTGGGAGATACGCAGTATTTT

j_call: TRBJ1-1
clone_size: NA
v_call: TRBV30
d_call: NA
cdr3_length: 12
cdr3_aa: CAWRYGNTEAFF
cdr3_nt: TGTGCCTGGAGGTATGGGAACACTGAAGCTTTCTTT

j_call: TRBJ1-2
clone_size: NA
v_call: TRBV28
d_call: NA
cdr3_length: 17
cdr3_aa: CASSSPYSRGEPYGYTF
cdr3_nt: TGTGCCAGCAGTTCCCCTTATAGTAGGGGGGAGCCGTATGGCTACACCTTC

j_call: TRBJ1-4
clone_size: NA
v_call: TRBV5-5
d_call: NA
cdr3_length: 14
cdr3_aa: CASSPGGGREKLFF
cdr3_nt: TGTGCCAGCAGCCCGGGTGGGGGGAGAGAAAAACTGTTTTTT

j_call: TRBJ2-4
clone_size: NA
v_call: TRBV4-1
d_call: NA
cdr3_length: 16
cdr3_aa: CASSQVMLVSKNIQYF
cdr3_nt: TGCGCCAGCAGCCAGGTCATGCTAGTTTCCAAAAACATTCAGTACTTC

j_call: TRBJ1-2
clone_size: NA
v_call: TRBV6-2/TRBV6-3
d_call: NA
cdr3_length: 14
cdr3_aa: CASSYGQPVNGYTF
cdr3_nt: TGTGCCAGCAGTTACGGGCAACCCGTAAATGGCTACACCTTC

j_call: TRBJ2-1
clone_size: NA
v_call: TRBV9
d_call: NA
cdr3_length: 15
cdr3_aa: CASSVAGATYNEQFF
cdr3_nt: TGTGCCAGCAGCGTTGCGGGGGCAACCTACAATGAGCAGTTCTTC

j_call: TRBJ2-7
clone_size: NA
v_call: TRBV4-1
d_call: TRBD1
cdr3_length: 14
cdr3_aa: CASSQRDRSYEQYF
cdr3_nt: TGCGCCAGCAGCCAACGGGACAGATCCTACGAGCAGTACTTC

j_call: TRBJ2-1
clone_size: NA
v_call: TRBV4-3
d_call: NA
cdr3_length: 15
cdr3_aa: CASSRLGGAKNEQFF
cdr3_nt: TGCGCCAGCAGCCGCCTAGGGGGAGCTAAGAATGAGCAGTTCTTC